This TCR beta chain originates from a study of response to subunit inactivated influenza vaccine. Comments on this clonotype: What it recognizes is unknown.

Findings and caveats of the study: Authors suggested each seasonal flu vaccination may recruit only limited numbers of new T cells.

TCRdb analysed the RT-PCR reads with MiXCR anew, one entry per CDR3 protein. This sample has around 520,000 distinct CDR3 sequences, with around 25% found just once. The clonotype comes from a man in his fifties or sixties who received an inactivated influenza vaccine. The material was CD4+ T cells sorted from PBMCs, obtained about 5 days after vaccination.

In nucleotides, the CDR3 is TGTGCCAGCAGCCAAGAGGCCACTAACTATGGCTACACCTTC. Residues: CASSQEATNYGYTF. The rearrangement joins TRBV4-2 to TRBJ1-2; no reliable D call. V shed 0 bases and J shed 0 bases, with 5 bases lying between them. The CDR3 totals 14 residues. Germline loops: CDR1 LGHNA, CDR2 YNFKEQ.